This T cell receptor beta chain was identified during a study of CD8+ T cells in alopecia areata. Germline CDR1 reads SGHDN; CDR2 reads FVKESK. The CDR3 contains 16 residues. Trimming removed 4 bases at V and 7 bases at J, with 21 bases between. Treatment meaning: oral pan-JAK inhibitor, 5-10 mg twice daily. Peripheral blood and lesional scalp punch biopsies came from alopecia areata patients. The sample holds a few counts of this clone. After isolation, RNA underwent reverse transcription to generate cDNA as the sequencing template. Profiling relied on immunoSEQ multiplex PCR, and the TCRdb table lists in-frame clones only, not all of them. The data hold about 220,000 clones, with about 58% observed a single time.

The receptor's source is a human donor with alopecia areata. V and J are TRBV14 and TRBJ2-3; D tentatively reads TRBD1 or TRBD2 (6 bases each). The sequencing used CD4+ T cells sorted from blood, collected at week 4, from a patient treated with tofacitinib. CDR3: CASSRQAGTGAYTQYF. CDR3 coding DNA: TGTGCCAGCAGCCGACAGGCCGGGACTGGGGCCTATACGCAGTATTTT. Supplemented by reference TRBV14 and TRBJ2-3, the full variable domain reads EAGVTQFPSHSVIEKGQTVTLRCDPISGHDNLYWYRRVMGKEIKFLLHFVKESKQDESGMPNNRFLAERTGGTYSTLKVQPAELEDSGVYFCASSRQAGTGAYTQYFGPGTRLTVL.